The following is a T cell receptor (beta chain) sequence with its context. These data belong to a study of CD8+ T cells in alopecia areata. Investigators isolated RNA and reverse transcribed it into cDNA to act as the sequencing template. The repertoire was sequenced with immunoSEQ multiplex PCR; TCRdb's copy has only in-frame clones and lacks some. The sample lists some 130,000 clones, around 49% seen once, with under 20% in the top ten. The germline V gene has CDR1 MNHEY and CDR2 SMNVEV (reference sequence). V dropped 3 bases and J dropped 8 bases, with 11 bases sitting between them. The CDR3 is 14 residues long.

The receptor was isolated from a human donor with alopecia areata. V is TRBV27 and J is TRBJ1-6, with D perhaps TRBD1 (6 bases). The input for sequencing was CD8+ T cells sorted from blood, taken at week 0. The CDR3 spells CASSLGGPDSPLHF. For the CDR3, the DNA is TGTGCCAGCAGTTTGGGGGGGCCTGATTCACCCCTCCACTTT.